This paragraph covers one T cell receptor beta chain sequence. Its antigen is undetermined. The J segment lost 7 bases and the V segment lost 4 bases, leaving 5 bases of the junction unmatched. The CDR3 covers 15 residues. Germline-derived CDR1 and CDR2 are SGHNT and YENEEA. The data originate from a study of T cells in Graves' hyperthyroidism and ophthalmopathy. Whole-study context: Prior to any treatment, at the point of initial diagnosis, peripheral blood was collected. Findings and limits, study-wide: Blood held most thyroid clonotypes expanded above 0.001 frequency.

The study defined stable Graves' hyperthyroidism as no ophthalmopathy progression within 18 months. The hyperthyroidism was newly diagnosed and had lasted under 2 months; the patients were aged 18 to 65. RNA transcripts provided the source from which TCR beta CDR3 regions were amplified. RT-PCR in the first round (using the HTBI primer set) targeted the TCR CDR3. Using its own MiXCR run on the multiplex PCR reads, TCRdb lists one record per CDR3 protein. The table lists 350,000 or so distinct CDR3 sequences, 15% to 20% of them singletons. The chain joins TRBV11-3 to TRBJ2-7; TRBD2 aligns across 15 bases. The TCR was taken from a woman between 45 and 60 years old with Graves' hyperthyroidism. The sample consisted of blood. In DNA form, the CDR3 reads TGTGCCAGCAGCTGGGGACTAGCGGGAGGAGGTGAGCAGTACTTC. Amino acid sequence: CASSWGLAGGGEQYF. The full variable domain, rest sourced from reference TRBV11-3 and TRBJ2-7, is EAGVVQSPRYKIIEKKQPVAFWCNPISGHNTLYWYLQNLGQGPELLIRYENEEAVDDSQLPKDRFSAERLKGVDSTLKIQPAELGDSAVYLCASSWGLAGGGEQYFGPGTRLTVT.